These T cell receptor beta chains were read from a single sample in a study of blood T cell repertoires in COVID-19. Assay: immunoSEQ multiplex PCR; the TCRdb copy retains only in-frame clones and omits some. Of around 280,000 clones listed, under 90% are singletons. Material: PBMCs or T cells enriched from blood (not recorded which). The receptors were sampled from a middle-aged woman who had recovered from COVID-19. CDR3s leave out the opening cysteine and the closing phenylalanine or tryptophan.

V,J,CDR3
TRBV11-1,TRBJ2-3,ASSFSAGTDTQY
TRBV18,TRBJ1-1,ASSPQKGSGTEAF
TRBV5-1,TRBJ2-1,ASSLGLEREQF
TRBV5-8,TRBJ2-5,ASSLGTGTLKETQY
TRBV6-2/TRBV6-3,TRBJ2-7,ASSDPGLGRAQP
TRBV11-2,TRBJ2-4,ASSLGQQLAKNIQY
TRBV7-9,TRBJ1-1,ASSAWDRAVTEAF
TRBV5-6,TRBJ2-7,ASSLGFGFHEQY
TRBV2,TRBJ1-2,ASSDSNYGYT
TRBV7-6,TRBJ1-2,ASSLDRGRNYGYT
TRBV7-9,TRBJ2-1,ASSLWLAGAYNEQF
TRBV2,TRBJ2-1,ASSPGTGISRGDEQF
TRBV4-3,TRBJ2-7,ASSQELAGFYEQY
TRBV27,TRBJ1-1,ASGGTEDRGTNTEAF
TRBV14,TRBJ2-1,ASSQDSGARSEQF
TRBV10-2,TRBJ1-2,ASSPRGNVLGDYT
TRBV3-1/TRBV3-2,TRBJ1-1,ASSRGRANTEAF
TRBV15,TRBJ2-3,ATSRSVAGATTDTQY
TRBV5-5,TRBJ2-5,ASSFLAGGGETQY
TRBV7-9,TRBJ2-5,ASSRGTVQETQY
TRBV5-1,TRBJ2-2,ASSESGSDYTGELF
TRBV2,TRBJ1-4,ASRFKGQADPTNEKLF
TRBV18,TRBJ2-3,ASSPGGPTDTQY
TRBV5-4,TRBJ1-1,ASSPARGLGTEAF
TRBV27,TRBJ1-2,ASSYRRGEEGYT
TRBV5-5,TRBJ1-1,ASSFAGQTNTEAF
TRBV4-2,TRBJ1-1,ASSPQGGTEAF
TRBV7-9,TRBJ1-6,ASSRNRQDRLH
TRBV4-2,TRBJ2-1,ASSPLRAGDLHEQF
TRBV5-1,TRBJ1-1,ASSLTTGNTEAF
TRBV11-2,TRBJ1-2,ASSLAGGASNYGYT